A single sample gave rise to the 8 T cell receptor beta chains below, sequenced in a study of T cell responses to AZD1222 COVID-19 vaccine. Produced via immunoSEQ multiplex PCR; TCRdb's table is partial and in-frame only. The table includes about 140,000 clones, 90% detected once. This material consisted of peripheral blood, taken on day 0 of AZD1222 vaccination. The receptors shown here come from an adult in good health.

The chain is built from TRBV2 and TRBJ1-2; D may be TRBD1 (6 bases). This CDR3 contains 13 residues. CDR1 SNHLY and CDR2 FYNNEI come from the germline V gene. V lost 3 bases, J lost 7 bases, and 12 bases lay in between. CDR3 DNA sequence: TGTGCCAGCAGTGACCGGGGCAGGGGTGGCTACACCTTC. Translating it yields CASSDRGRGGYTF.

The rearrangement joins TRBV7-6 to TRBJ2-7; maybe TRBD2 (5 bases). CDR1 SGHVS and CDR2 FNYEAQ come from the germline V gene. This CDR3 spans 16 amino acids. Trimming pared 6 bases from V and 4 bases from J, leaving 22 bases between. The CDR3 DNA is TGTGCCAGCAGTCCGAGAAGCGGCGGAGGCCTATACGAGCAGTACTTC. Protein sequence: CASSPRSGGGLYEQYF.

The chain recombines TRBV3-1 (or the pseudogene TRBV3-2) with TRBJ1-1; D is unresolved. The germline V and J ends were trimmed by 4 bases and 0 bases, with 12 bases remaining between them. The CDR3 is made up of 15 amino acids. Germline CDR1 and CDR2: LGHDT and YNNKEL (reference sequence). The CDR3 here is CASSPRVKMNTEAFF. The CDR3 coding sequence is TGTGCCAGCAGCCCCCGGGTAAAAATGAACACTGAAGCTTTCTTT.

The CDR3 loop reads CASSLAGRAEAFF. The DNA for the CDR3 is TGTGCCAGCAGCTTAGCAGGGCGGGCTGAAGCTTTCTTT. This chain links TRBV13 with TRBJ1-1; possibly TRBD1 for D (5 bases). Trimming took 1 base from V and 6 from J, leaving 9 bases between them. This CDR3 has 13 residues. Germline assignment: CDR1 PRHDT and CDR2 FYEKMQ (reference sequence).

The J gene is TRBJ2-1, the V gene TRBV7-2, with 8 bases fitting TRBD2. After removal of 4 bases from V and 6 bases from J, the junction contained 11 bases not matched to a gene. The germline CDR1 and CDR2 sequences are SGHTA and FQGNSA. The CDR3 is 16 residues long. The CDR3 bases are TGTGCCAGCAGCTCAACGGGAGGGGTAATGGGCAATGAGCAGTTCTTC. Its translation: CASSSTGGVMGNEQFF.

This chain uses TRBV27 with TRBJ1-2; 8 bases agree with TRBD1. This CDR3 contains 14 residues. J was trimmed by 6 bases and V by 7 bases; bases with no gene match: 10. Germline CDR1 and CDR2: MNHEY and SMNVEV (reference sequence). CDR3: CASTAKPGGDGYTF. The CDR3 DNA is TGTGCCAGCACCGCGAAGCCAGGGGGCGATGGCTACACCTTC.

This clone was detected once. The chain joins TRBV5-6 to TRBJ2-1, with D possibly matching TRBD1 (5 bases). The CDR3 extends over 16 amino acids. In germline, CDR1 is SGHDT, CDR2 YYEEEE. Trimming left V 0 bases short and J 5 bases short, with 15 bases between. The CDR3 bases are TGTGCCAGCAGCTTGGTAGGGGTAGTTTCCCACAATGAGCAGTTCTTC. Its translation: CASSLVGVVSHNEQFF.

J is TRBJ2-2 and V is TRBV10-3, with D tentatively TRBD1 or TRBD2 (5 bases each). Germline CDR1 reads ENHRY; CDR2 reads SYGVKD. The germline V and J ends were trimmed by 7 bases and 1 base, with 13 bases remaining between them. The CDR3 is 15 amino acids. CDR3 coding DNA: TGTGCCATCACTCAAGGGACGAAGAACACCGGGGAGCTGTTTTTT. Translation gives CAITQGTKNTGELFF.